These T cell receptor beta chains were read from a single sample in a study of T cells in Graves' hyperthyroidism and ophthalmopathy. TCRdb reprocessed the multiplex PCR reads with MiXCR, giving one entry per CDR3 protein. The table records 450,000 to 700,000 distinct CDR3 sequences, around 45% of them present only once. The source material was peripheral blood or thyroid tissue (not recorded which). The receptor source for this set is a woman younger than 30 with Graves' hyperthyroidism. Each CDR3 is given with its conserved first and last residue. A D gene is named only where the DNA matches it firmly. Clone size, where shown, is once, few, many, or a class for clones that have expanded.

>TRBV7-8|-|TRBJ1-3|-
TGTGCCAGCAGCTTAGCCTCCTACAATGCTGGAAACACCATATATTTT
CASSLASYNAGNTIYF
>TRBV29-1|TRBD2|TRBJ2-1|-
TGCAGCGTCCTGCCTAGCGGGAGCTCCTACAATGAGCAGTTCTTC
CSVLPSGSSYNEQFF
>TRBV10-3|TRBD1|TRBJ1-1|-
TGTGCCACGCGACAGGGGGCAGAAGCTTTCTTT
CATRQGAEAFF
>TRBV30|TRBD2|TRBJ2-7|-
TGTGCCTGGAGCGCCGCCTCGGGGGGGCAGTACTTC
CAWSAASGGQYF
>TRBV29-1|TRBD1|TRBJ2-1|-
TGCAGCGTTCTGGGACAGGGCTATGAGCAGTTCTTC
CSVLGQGYEQFF
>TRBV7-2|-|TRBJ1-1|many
TGTGCCAGCAGCTTAGGCCAGGATACTTTCTACACTGAAGCTTTCTTT
CASSLGQDTFYTEAFF
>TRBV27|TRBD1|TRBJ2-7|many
TGTGCCAGCAGTTTCTCCGACAGGGTTGGCTACGAGCAGTACTTC
CASSFSDRVGYEQYF
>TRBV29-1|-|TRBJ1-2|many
TGCAGCGTTGCAGGTGTCTATGGCTACACCTTC
CSVAGVYGYTF
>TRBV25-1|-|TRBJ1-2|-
TGTGCCAGCAGTGAAGCGGGGTCAGGCTATGGCTACACCTTC
CASSEAGSGYGYTF
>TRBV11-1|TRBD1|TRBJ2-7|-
TGTGCCAGCAGCCCACCCCGGGACAGGGTCAAGGACAATGAGCAGTACTTC
CASSPPRDRVKDNEQYF
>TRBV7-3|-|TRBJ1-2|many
TGTGCCAGCAGCTTATCACAGGAATATGGCTACACCTTC
CASSLSQEYGYTF
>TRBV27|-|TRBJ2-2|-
TGTGCCAGCAGGCCCCTTGGCCACACCGGGGAGCTGTTTTTT
CASRPLGHTGELFF
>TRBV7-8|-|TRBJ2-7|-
TGTGCCAGCAGCTTAGTGGCGGAAGGCTACGAGCAGTACTTC
CASSLVAEGYEQYF
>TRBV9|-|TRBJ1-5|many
TGTGCCAGCAGCGTAGATGATAGCAATCAGCCCCAGCATTTT
CASSVDDSNQPQHF
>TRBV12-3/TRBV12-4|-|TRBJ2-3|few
TGTGCCAGCAGTCAGACTTCGGGGCAGTATTTT
CASSQTSGQYF
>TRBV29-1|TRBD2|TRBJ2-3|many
TGCAGCGTTGTGGCTAGCGGGAGTAATACGCAGTATTTT
CSVVASGSNTQYF
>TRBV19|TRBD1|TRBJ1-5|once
TGTGCCAGTAGTGAGTGGGACAGGGTTCGCAATCAGCCCCAGCATTTT
CASSEWDRVRNQPQHF
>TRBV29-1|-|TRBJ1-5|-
TGCAGCTCACCGGACCGTCAGGAGCCCCAGCATTTT
CSSPDRQEPQHF
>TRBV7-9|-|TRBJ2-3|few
TGTGCCGAATTTAGCGATGAGCAGTATTTT
CAEFSDEQYF
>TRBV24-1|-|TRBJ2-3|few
TGTGCCACCAGTGATTCGCTAGCCCGAGCCCCAGATACGCAGTATTTT
CATSDSLARAPDTQYF
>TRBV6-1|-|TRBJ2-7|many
TGTGCCAGCAGCACGGGCGGGCAACTCGAGCAGTACTTC
CASSTGGQLEQYF
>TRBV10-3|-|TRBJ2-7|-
TGTGCCATCACCGGGGGAGCCTACGAGCAGTACTTC
CAITGGAYEQYF
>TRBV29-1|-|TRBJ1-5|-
TGCAGCTTCGAGATGACAGGACGGGGGCCCCAGCATTTT
CSFEMTGRGPQHF
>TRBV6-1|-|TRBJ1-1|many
TGTGCCAGCAGGGACAGTGGCACTGAAGCTTTCTTT
CASRDSGTEAFF
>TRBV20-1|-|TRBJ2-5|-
TGCAGTGCTCCGGGCCGTATAGGGACCCAGTACTTC
CSAPGRIGTQYF
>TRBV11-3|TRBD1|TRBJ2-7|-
TGTGCCAGCGGAGGAGCAGGGACAGGGACGTACGAGCAGTACTTC
CASGGAGTGTYEQYF
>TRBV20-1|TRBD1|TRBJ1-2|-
TGCAGTGCAAGCTCGACAGGGAGCGGCTATGGCTACACCTTC
CSASSTGSGYGYTF
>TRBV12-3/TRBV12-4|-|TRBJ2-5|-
TGTGCCAGCAGTCCATGGACTGCCGAGAGCACCCAGTACTTC
CASSPWTAESTQYF
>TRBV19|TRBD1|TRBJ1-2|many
TGTGCCAGTACCAACCCGGGACAGAAAATCGACACCTTC
CASTNPGQKIDTF
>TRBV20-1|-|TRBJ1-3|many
TGCAGTGCTAGAGTTGGAAACACCATATATTTT
CSARVGNTIYF
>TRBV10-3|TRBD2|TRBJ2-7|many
TGTGCCATCAGTGGACTAGCCTCCTACGAGCAGTACTTC
CAISGLASYEQYF
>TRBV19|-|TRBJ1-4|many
TGTGCCAGTACTTGGGGACGGGGTGAAAAACTGTTTTTT
CASTWGRGEKLFF
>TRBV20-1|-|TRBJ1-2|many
TGCAGTGCTAGAGATTGGGGCGACTATGGCTACACCTTC
CSARDWGDYGYTF
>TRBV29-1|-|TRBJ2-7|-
TGCAGTTGGGGCAGGCCTTCCTACGAGCAGTACTTC
CSWGRPSYEQYF
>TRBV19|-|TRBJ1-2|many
TGTGCCAGTAGTACCTCAGGGGTTCAGGGTGCTGGCTACACCTTC
CASSTSGVQGAGYTF
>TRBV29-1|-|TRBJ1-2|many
TGCAGCGTTGAGGTTAAGCTGAGCAGGGGCTACACCTTC
CSVEVKLSRGYTF
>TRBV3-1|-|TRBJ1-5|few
TGTGCCAGCAGCCAGGGACCGGGGGATTCCCAGCCCCAGCATTTT
CASSQGPGDSQPQHF
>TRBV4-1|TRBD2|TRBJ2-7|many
TGCGCCAGCAGCCCCCGTTTGGGACTAGCTCACGAGCAGTACTTC
CASSPRLGLAHEQYF
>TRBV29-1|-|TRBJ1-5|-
TGCAGCGTTGGGGCGGGTGGCAATCAGCCCCAGCATTTT
CSVGAGGNQPQHF
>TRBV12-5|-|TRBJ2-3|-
TGTGCTAGTGGTTTGGTACAGGCCGTTCCAGATACGCAGTATTTT
CASGLVQAVPDTQYF
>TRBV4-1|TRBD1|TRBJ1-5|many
TGCGCCAGCAGCCCGACTTGGACAGGTTTTCGGAATCAGCCCCAGCATTTT
CASSPTWTGFRNQPQHF